The clone carrying this TCR beta chain was observed a single time. The sample is drawn from a study of blood T cell repertoires in COVID-19. Study in general: The United States, Italy and Spain were the sources of the acute and convalescent COVID-19 samples. PBMCs, B-cell-depleted T cells, or T cells provided the cDNA or gDNA that made up the material.

Study processing details: Nucleated cell number was recorded as an estimate derived from reference gene primer amplification. TCRdb's table, derived via immunoSEQ multiplex PCR, lists solely in-frame clones and lacks some. The DNA gave D and trimming, while V, J and clone size come from that table. Found here are about 36,000 clones, 65% to 80% of them singletons; the top ten hold roughly 2%. In germline, CDR1 is LNHDA, CDR2 SQIVND (reference sequence). The CDR3 totals 15 residues. Trimming took off 5 bases at V and 4 bases at J, with 17 bases between the two ends. Sequencing used peripheral blood. The rearrangement joins TRBV19 to TRBJ1-1, with D tentatively TRBD1 (5 bases). The TCR sequence derives from a man aged 60 to 75 with active COVID-19. CDR3 sequence reads: CASSPARGVGTEAFF. CDR3 DNA sequence: TGTGCCAGTAGTCCCGCCCGGGGGGTGGGCACTGAAGCTTTCTTT.